This TCR beta chain originates from a study of shared clonotypes between healthy human individuals. The study's findings and limits: Clonotypes shared by all four donors outscored non-shared clonotypes in generation probability.

The CDR3 is made up of 18 amino acids. The J segment lost 4 bases and the V segment lost 7 bases, leaving 13 bases of the junction unmatched. Germline loops: CDR1 SGHAT, CDR2 FQNNGV. In replicate PCRs of sorted subsets, roughly 210 ng DNA, tens of thousands of T cell genomes, was used. Using immunoSEQ multiplex PCR, the repertoire was profiled, and TCRdb retains in-frame clones only, with some absent. This sample has 1.6 million or so clones, with 97% to 99% found just once. Notes on this clone: Its antigen is not identified.

Splitting of CD4+ cells produced CD45RA+ naive and CD45RA-negative memory subsets. This sequence joins TRBV11-2 and TRBJ2-2; 12 nucleotides align to TRBD1. Source material: naive CD4+ T cells sorted from blood. Subset defined: CD45RA+ positively selected. This clonotype was sampled from a man aged 25-45 years in good health. The CDR3 DNA follows: TGTGCCAGCACGGCAAGGCTGGGACAGGGGGCGGGCACCGGGGAGCTGTTTTTT. It codes for CASTARLGQGAGTGELFF.